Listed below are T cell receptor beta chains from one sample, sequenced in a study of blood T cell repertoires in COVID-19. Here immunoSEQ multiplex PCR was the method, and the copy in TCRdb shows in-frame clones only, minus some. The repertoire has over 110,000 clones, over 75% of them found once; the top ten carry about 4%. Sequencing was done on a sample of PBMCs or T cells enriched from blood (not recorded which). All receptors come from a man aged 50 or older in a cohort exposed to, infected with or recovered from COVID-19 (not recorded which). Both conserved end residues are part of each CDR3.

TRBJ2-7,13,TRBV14,CASSQGPRYEQYF
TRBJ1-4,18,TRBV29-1,CSARTGWGSIATNEKLFF
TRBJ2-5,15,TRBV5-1,CASSVGTGMGETQYF
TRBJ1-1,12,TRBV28,CASMQGFTEAFF
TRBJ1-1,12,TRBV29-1,CSVNKEGTEAFF
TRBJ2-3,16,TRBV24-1,CATSDTTGVGTDTQYF
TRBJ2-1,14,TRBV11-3,CASSLDRQENEQFF
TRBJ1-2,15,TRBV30,CAWSVLNSYNYGYTF
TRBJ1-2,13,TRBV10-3,CAISGTDNYGYTF
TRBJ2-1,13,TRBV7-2,CASSLDSYNEQFF
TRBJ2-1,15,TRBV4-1,CASSLRTSGDHEQFF
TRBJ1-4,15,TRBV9,CASSPGGQGYEKLFF
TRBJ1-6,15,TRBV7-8,CASSPDRVPDSPLHF
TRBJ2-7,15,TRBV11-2,CASSFTSGSSYEQYF
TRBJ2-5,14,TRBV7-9,CASALAGGQETQYF